These 7 T cell receptor beta chains were all obtained from the same sample, sequenced in a study of cytomegalovirus exposure and HLA in healthy donors. This table comes from immunoSEQ multiplex PCR, and its TCRdb copy is limited to in-frame clones, with some not included. The sample lists 60,000 to 90,000 clones, 94% occurring once. The sequencing sample was made of PBMCs. Every receptor here comes from a woman aged 18-30 years in good health and CMV-seronegative.

The chain is built from TRBV9 and TRBJ2-3; 7 nucleotides match TRBD2. Germline lookup yields CDR1 SGDLS and CDR2 YYNGEE. The ends lost 4 bases at V and 2 bases at J; junction bases unmatched: 13. The CDR3 is 17 residues long. This CDR3 reads CASSPLPRAGNTDTQYF. DNA of the CDR3: TGTGCCAGCAGCCCCCTTCCTCGAGCGGGGAACACAGATACGCAGTATTTT.

V usage is TRBV27 and J usage is TRBJ1-2; D unresolved. The V gene's germline CDR1 is MNHEY and CDR2 SMNVEV (reference sequence). V dropped 2 bases and J dropped 5 bases, with 15 bases sitting between them. This CDR3 is 15 amino acids long. The CDR3 sequence is CASSLRSGRTYGYTF. The CDR3 nucleotides are TGTGCCAGCAGTTTAAGGAGTGGACGGACTTATGGCTACACCTTC.

V usage is TRBV11-2 and J usage is TRBJ2-7; unclear D gene. V lost 5 bases and J 0 bases, leaving 8 bases between the germline ends. Germline V gene sequence: CDR1 SGHAT, CDR2 FQNNGV. There are 13 residues in the CDR3. Here the CDR3 DNA reads TGTGCCAGCAGCCGGGTCTCCTCCTACGAGCAGTACTTC. Translation: CASSRVSSYEQYF.

This clone was counted only a few times. The chain recombines TRBV18 with TRBJ2-7; 9 nucleotides line up with TRBD1. The CDR3 sequence is 16 residues long. The V gene's germline CDR1 is KGHSH and CDR2 LQKENI. V shed 1 base, J shed 6 bases, and the junction held 10 bases outside the gene matches. This CDR3 is CASSPLNRGRFIEQYF. For the CDR3, the DNA is TGTGCCAGCTCACCACTCAACAGGGGGCGTTTTATCGAGCAGTACTTC.

The chain recombines TRBV9 with TRBJ2-7; 11 positions agree with TRBD2. Germline assignment: CDR1 SGDLS and CDR2 YYNGEE. With V trimmed by 1 base and J by 2 bases, 5 bases remained unmatched. The CDR3 contains 16 residues. The DNA for the CDR3 is TGTGCCAGCAGCGTAACTAGCGGGGGTAATCCCTACGAGCAGTACTTC. Residues: CASSVTSGGNPYEQYF.

The rearrangement uses TRBV10-3 and TRBJ1-1; TRBD1 is a possible D gene (6 bases). This CDR3 contains 15 residues. CDR1 is ENHRY, CDR2 SYGVKD, per germline. Trimming cost V 6 bases and J 1 base, with 15 bases left between them. The CDR3 loop is CAIREHGQRNTEAFF. The CDR3, as DNA: TGTGCCATCAGGGAGCACGGACAGAGGAACACTGAAGCTTTCTTT.

The V and J genes are TRBV30 and TRBJ1-4, with D possibly TRBD1 on 6 matching bases. This CDR3 has 14 amino acids. V lost 1 base and J lost 8, with 14 bases in between. CDR1 and CDR2 (germline): GTSNPN, SVGIG (reference sequence). The CDR3 coding sequence is TGTGCCTGGAGTGATTCCAGGGGAATCGAAAAACTGTTTTTT. Translating gives CAWSDSRGIEKLFF.